The 11 T cell receptor beta chains reported below all come from one sample, sequenced in a study of shared clonotypes between healthy human individuals. Generated by immunoSEQ multiplex PCR, the TCRdb table keeps only in-frame clones and is missing some. The sample lists around 2,000,000 clones; 85% to 95% were seen once. The specimen was naive CD4+ T cells sorted from blood. Subset noted: CD45RA+ positively selected. The receptors were sampled from a man younger than 30 in good health.

V usage is TRBV18 and J usage is TRBJ1-1; 9 bases map to TRBD1. J gave up 5 bases and V 1 base, and 11 bases lay outside the gene matches. The CDR3 runs to 17 residues. CDR1 is KGHSH, CDR2 LQKENI, per germline. CDR3 region: CASSPLVGTGRGTEAFF. The DNA of the CDR3 is TGTGCCAGCTCACCACTGGTCGGGACAGGGAGGGGAACTGAAGCTTTCTTT.

V gene TRBV29-1 combines with J gene TRBJ2-2; possible D gene TRBD2, 5 bases. The V end was cut by 5 bases, the J end by 7 bases, with 17 bases between. CDR3 length: 14 amino acids. Germline lookup yields CDR1 SQVTM and CDR2 ANQGSEA. The CDR3 DNA is TGCAGCGTTCTTACAGTAAGCGGCAGCGGGGAGCTGTTTTTT. It encodes CSVLTVSGSGELFF.

The V call is TRBV18, the J call TRBJ2-7, with D tentatively TRBD1 (6 bases). V lost 4 bases to trimming and J lost 3 bases, with 10 bases between them. This CDR3 region has 13 residues. The germline CDR1 and CDR2 sequences are KGHSH and LQKENI. CDR3 loop: CASSRGQYYEQYF. The DNA of the CDR3 is TGTGCCAGCTCACGTGGACAGTACTACGAGCAGTACTTC. Based on the CDR3 plus reference TRBV18 and TRBJ2-7, the full variable domain is NAGVMQNPRHLVRRRGQEARLRCSPMKGHSHVYWYRQLPEEGLKFMVYLQKENIIDESGMPKERFSAEFPKEGPSILRIQQVVRGDSAAYFCASSRGQYYEQYFGPGTRLTVT.

The chain carries TRBV10-2 and TRBJ2-1; 8 bases are shared with TRBD2. Looked up from germline, CDR1 is WSHSY and CDR2 is SAAADI. The CDR3 is 18 residues long. V lost 2 bases and J lost 0; bases outside the gene matches: 9. This CDR3 reads CASSETSGGISSYNEQFF. The CDR3, as DNA: TGCGCCAGCAGTGAGACCAGCGGGGGCATTAGCTCCTACAATGAGCAGTTCTTC.

The gene calls are TRBV2 and TRBJ1-1; 7 bases align to TRBD1. The trim removed 2 bases at V and 1 base at J, leaving 7 bases unmatched. CDR1 SNHLY and CDR2 FYNNEI come from the germline V gene. The CDR3 is 16 residues long. CDR3 bases: TGTGCCAGCAGTGAACAGGGGGTATCAACGAACACTGAAGCTTTCTTT. Its translation: CASSEQGVSTNTEAFF. Supplemented by reference TRBV2 and TRBJ1-1, the full variable domain reads EPEVTQTPSHQVTQMGQEVILRCVPISNHLYFYWYRQILGQKVEFLVSFYNNEISEKSEIFDDQFSVERPDGSNFTLKIRSTKLEDSAMYFCASSEQGVSTNTEAFFGQGTRLTVV.

This clone was found many times. V usage is TRBV5-1 and J usage is TRBJ1-2; D call uncertain. V lost 4 bases and J lost 8, with 12 bases in between. Germline V CDR1 and CDR2: SGHRS, YFSETQ. The CDR3 has 12 amino acids. CDR3 protein: CASSPDSAGYTF. The CDR3 coding sequence is TGCGCCAGCAGCCCGGATTCGGCGGGCTACACCTTC. The full variable domain, in which reference TRBV5-1 and TRBJ1-2 provide the parts outside the CDR3, is KAGVTQTPRYLIKTRGQQVTLSCSPISGHRSVSWYQQTPGQGLQFLFEYFSETQRNKGNFPGRFSGRQFSNSRSEMNVSTLELGDSALYLCASSPDSAGYTFGSGTRLTVV.

As to this clone: Other DNA variants within this sample encode the same CDR3. V usage is TRBV30 and J usage is TRBJ1-3; no clear D gene. Trimming took off 0 bases at V and 0 bases at J, with 6 bases between the two ends. Germline V CDR1 and CDR2: GTSNPN, SVGIG (reference sequence). The CDR3 is 14 amino acids. The CDR3 nucleotides are TGTGCCTGGAGTGTAATCAGCTCTGGAAACACCATATATTTT. As protein: CAWSVISSGNTIYF.

The chain uses TRBV27 and TRBJ2-5; TRBD1 might be the D (6 bases). The end of the DNA is better explained by TRBJ2-7, so the J call may be wrong. The CDR3 has 15 residues. CDR1 and CDR2 from the germline V gene are MNHEY and SMNVEV (reference sequence). This CDR3 reads CASSLTAGEIYEQYF. The CDR3, as DNA: TGTGCCAGCAGTTTAACGGCAGGGGAAATCTACGAGCAGTACTTC.

This chain links TRBV10-1 with TRBJ1-6; 9 nucleotides agree with TRBD1. The germline V gene has CDR1 WNHNN and CDR2 SYGVQD (reference sequence). This CDR3 has 15 residues. The J segment lost 5 bases and the V segment lost 5 bases, leaving 4 bases of the junction unmatched. DNA for the CDR3: TGCGCCAGCAGTCCTTGGACAGGGGATAATTCACCCCTCCACTTT. Translated: CASSPWTGDNSPLHF.

This clone was seen more than once but under ten times. This chain connects TRBV10-3 to TRBJ1-1; tentatively, D is TRBD1 (6 bases). The CDR3 contains 13 residues. The germline gives CDR1 ENHRY, CDR2 SYGVKD. Trimming took 6 bases from V and 7 from J, leaving 15 bases between them. In DNA form, the CDR3 reads TGTGCCATCAGCTCGCAGGGGAATAATGAAGCTTTCTTT. It codes for CAISSQGNNEAFF.

Comments on this clone: Within the sample, other DNA sequences also encode this same CDR3. The chain uses TRBV2 and TRBJ2-7, with 11 positions matching TRBD1. The CDR3 is 14 residues long. Germline CDR1 is SNHLY and CDR2 is FYNNEI. J was trimmed by 4 bases and V by 6 bases; bases with no gene match: 5. CDR3: CASRSGTGGYEQYF. The DNA for the CDR3 is TGTGCCAGCAGGAGTGGGACAGGGGGATACGAGCAGTACTTC.